Listed below are T cell receptor beta chains from one sample, sequenced in a study of lymphopenia after photon versus proton radiotherapy. This table comes from immunoSEQ multiplex PCR, and its TCRdb copy is limited to in-frame clones, with some not included. The profile shows some 55,000 clones, around 88% of them singletons. The sequences come from peripheral blood, collected from a patient treated with photon-based radiotherapy. The receptors originated from a man in his fifties with gastric cancer. The CDR3 runs from the conserved cysteine through the conserved F or W. D genes are given only for firm matches. Size values are once, few and many counts, or a class for expanded clones, and some rows have none.

-,TRBJ2-1,16,few,TRBV30,CAWSADSLRSYNEQFF,TGTGCCTGGAGTGCGGACAGCCTCCGCTCCTACAATGAGCAGTTCTTC
TRBD2,TRBJ2-1,13,-,TRBV28,CASSPGRADEQFF,TGTGCCAGCAGCCCAGGGAGGGCGGATGAGCAGTTCTTC
TRBD1,TRBJ1-2,12,-,TRBV28,CAARTGGDGYTF,TGTGCCGCCCGGACAGGGGGAGATGGCTACACCTTC
-,TRBJ1-1,13,-,TRBV18,CASSGGGTTEAFF,TGTGCCAGCTCCGGGGGGGGAACAACTGAAGCTTTCTTT
TRBD2,TRBJ2-1,16,-,TRBV5-1,CASSLDPSGAYNEQFF,TGCGCCAGCAGCTTGGATCCTAGCGGAGCTTACAATGAGCAGTTCTTC
-,TRBJ2-7,16,-,TRBV5-4,CASSLASTGISYEQYF,TGTGCCAGCAGCTTGGCGTCGACAGGTATCTCCTACGAGCAGTACTTC
-,TRBJ2-3,14,-,TRBV30,CAWSVVQTTDTQYF,TGTGCCTGGAGTGTAGTGCAGACCACAGATACGCAGTATTTT
TRBD2,TRBJ2-5,18,-,TRBV7-9,CASSFVFLTSGTQETQYF,TGTGCCAGCAGCTTCGTTTTTTTGACTAGCGGGACACAAGAGACCCAGTACTTC
-,TRBJ1-1,18,-,TRBV27,CASSLVRRGLLTNTEAFF,TGTGCCAGCAGTTTAGTCCGTCGGGGGCTATTAACGAACACTGAAGCTTTCTTT
TRBD1,TRBJ1-2,14,few,TRBV9,CASSPDRGWHGYTF,TGTGCCAGCAGCCCGGACAGGGGATGGCATGGCTACACCTTC
TRBD2,TRBJ2-7,11,-,TRBV29-1,CSVVLALEQYF,TGCAGCGTTGTACTAGCGCTCGAGCAGTACTTC
-,TRBJ2-1,16,few,TRBV7-9,CASSLVGRPSYNEQFF,TGTGCCAGCAGCTTAGTAGGCAGACCCTCCTACAATGAGCAGTTCTTC